This passage covers 29 T cell receptor beta chains from one sample sequenced in a study of T cell changes during pregnancy in multiple sclerosis. Method: immunoSEQ multiplex PCR; TCRdb's copy keeps in-frame clones and lacks some. The sample holds around 29,000 clones; over 75% are singletons and the top ten take 8.3%. The sequencing used CD8+ T cells from peripheral blood mononuclear cells, collected after pregnancy. Source of these receptors: a female donor with multiple sclerosis, enrolled in a pregnancy study.

The chain links TRBV9 to TRBJ1-3; a possible D gene is TRBD1 (6 bases). The V and J ends lost 0 bases and 4 bases respectively, with 14 bases between them. The CDR3 covers 16 residues. Per the germline V gene, CDR1 is SGDLS and CDR2 is YYNGEE. CDR3 sequence reads: CASSVEGSTGGNTIYF. In DNA, the CDR3 is TGTGCCAGCAGCGTAGAAGGGTCGACAGGCGGAAACACCATATATTTT.

The V call is TRBV27, the J call TRBJ1-2; D is ambiguous. From germline, CDR1 is MNHEY and CDR2 SMNVEV (reference sequence). The CDR3 has 14 residues. V was cut by 6 bases and J by 7 bases, with 18 bases left in between. The CDR3 is CASSSSTRSRGYTF. The CDR3 DNA is TGTGCCAGCAGCTCTTCCACAAGGAGTCGTGGCTACACCTTC.

V is TRBV6-4 and J is TRBJ2-3; 8 nucleotides align to TRBD2. J was trimmed by 1 base and V by 4 bases; bases with no gene match: 7. Germline values: CDR1 MRHNA, CDR2 SNTAGT. The CDR3 extends over 16 amino acids. As DNA, the CDR3 is TGTGCCAGCAGTGTGGTAGCGGGGACCGGCACAGATACGCAGTATTTT. Protein: CASSVVAGTGTDTQYF.

This clone was picked up a small number of times. The chain couples TRBV15 to TRBJ1-5; 7 bases align to TRBD1. The CDR3 contains 15 residues. V shed 3 bases, J shed 6 bases, and the junction held 8 bases outside the gene matches. In germline, CDR1 is LNHNV, CDR2 YYDKDF (reference sequence). The DNA for the CDR3 is TGTGCCACCAGCAGTTCAGGGGCAGGGGGTCAGCCCCAGCATTTT. Its protein product is CATSSSGAGGQPQHF.

The chain couples TRBV7-9 to TRBJ1-1; the match to TRBD1 covers 7 bases. Losses at the gene ends were 5 bases for V and 1 base for J; bases not matched to a gene: 10. The CDR3 length is 16 residues. Germline CDR1 SEHNR, CDR2 FQNEAQ (reference sequence). The CDR3 DNA is TGTGCCAGCAGCGACCCCCCGGACAGGACGAACACTGAAGCTTTCTTT. Translation gives CASSDPPDRTNTEAFF. Variable domain in full (rest from reference TRBV7-9 and TRBJ1-1): DTGVSQNPRHKITKRGQNVTFRCDPISEHNRLYWYRQTLGQGPEFLTYFQNEAQLEKSRLLSDRFSAERPKGSFSTLEIQRTEQGDSAMYLCASSDPPDRTNTEAFFGQGTRLTVV.

This chain uses TRBV27 with TRBJ2-1; D might be TRBD1 (6 bases). V dropped 5 bases and J dropped 0 bases, with 17 bases sitting between them. Germline V lookup: CDR1 MNHEY, CDR2 SMNVEV (reference sequence). The CDR3 has 17 amino acids. The CDR3 protein is CASSLPLGHSSYNEQFF. The CDR3 coding sequence is TGTGCCAGCAGTCTACCCCTGGGACACAGCTCCTACAATGAGCAGTTCTTC.

The chain is built from TRBV5-6 and TRBJ1-1; 7 bases map to TRBD1. Losses at the gene ends were 4 bases for V and 6 bases for J; bases not matched to a gene: 9. Germline CDR1 is SGHDT and CDR2 is YYEEEE. The CDR3 is 14 residues long. CDR3 nucleotides: TGTGCCAGCAGCACCGGGGACAGTTGGGCTGAAGCTTTCTTT. Translating gives CASSTGDSWAEAFF.

The genes are TRBV28 and TRBJ2-1, with D maybe TRBD2 (6 bases). The CDR3 length is 14 residues. Trimming stripped 6 bases from V and 8 bases from J, with 17 bases between. Germline V CDR1 and CDR2: MDHEN, SYDVKM. As DNA, the CDR3 is TGTGCCAGCAGCCCCGGCCGCGGGGTAGATGAGCAGTTCTTC. This gives the protein CASSPGRGVDEQFF.

This clone came up once. This chain links TRBV19 with TRBJ2-7; the D gene is possibly TRBD2 (6 bases). The CDR3 length is 15 residues. V was shortened by 5 bases and J by 3 bases, with 17 bases between the two germline ends. Germline V gene data show CDR1 as LNHDA and CDR2 as SQIVND (reference sequence). For the CDR3, the DNA is TGTGCCAGTAGTCCCTCCCATGGGGGGAACTACGAGCAGTACTTC. The encoded protein is CASSPSHGGNYEQYF.

This clone has a single count. The genes are TRBV6-5 and TRBJ2-2, with 7 positions matching TRBD2. Germline V gene data show CDR1 as MNHEY and CDR2 as SVGAGI. The CDR3 contains 15 residues. The V segment lost 2 bases and the J segment 5 bases; nucleotides outside the gene matches: 5. The CDR3 loop reads CASSYGGEGTGELFF. In DNA, the CDR3 is TGTGCCAGCAGTTACGGGGGGGAGGGAACCGGGGAGCTGTTTTTT.

The CDR3 sequence is CASSLGGEAFF. CDR3 coding DNA: TGTGCCAGCAGCTTAGGCGGTGAAGCTTTCTTT. V and J are TRBV7-9 and TRBJ1-1, with unresolved D. The V gene lost 1 base and the J gene lost 7 bases, with 4 bases spanning the gap. The germline CDR1 and CDR2 sequences are SEHNR and FQNEAQ (reference sequence). This CDR3 has 11 amino acids.

V gene TRBV6-1 combines with J gene TRBJ2-7; TRBD2 matches at 8 bases. The CDR3 consists of 13 residues. J lost 3 bases, V lost 6 bases, and 4 bases had no gene match. Germline CDR1 MNHNS, CDR2 SASEGT. CDR3 loop: CASSPGGDYEQYF. In DNA, the CDR3 is TGTGCCAGCAGCCCGGGGGGGGACTACGAGCAGTACTTC.

This clone came up once. The V gene is TRBV30, the J gene TRBJ1-2, with 7 bases lining up with TRBD1. In germline, CDR1 is GTSNPN, CDR2 SVGIG (reference sequence). Germline trimming cut 0 bases from V and 2 bases from J; bases unmatched to any gene: 6. This CDR3 comprises 15 residues. The CDR3 DNA is TGTGCCTGGAGTGTATCTCCGGGACAGAACTATGGCTACACCTTC. This translates into CAWSVSPGQNYGYTF.

V gene TRBV9 combines with J gene TRBJ1-4, with D uncertain. Germline V gene sequence: CDR1 SGDLS, CDR2 YYNGEE. The V gene lost 0 bases and the J gene lost 7 bases, with 10 bases spanning the gap. This CDR3 is 14 amino acids long. DNA for the CDR3: TGTGCCAGCAGCGTAGGCGGCTCCCCTGAAAAACTGTTTTTT. This codes for CASSVGGSPEKLFF.

In its sample, this clone was seen many times. The chain couples TRBV7-9 to TRBJ2-3; 7 nucleotides match TRBD1. The CDR3 spans 16 residues. CDR1 is SEHNR and CDR2 is FQNEAQ in the germline V gene (reference sequence). After removal of 3 bases from V and 2 bases from J, the junction contained 8 bases not matched to a gene. CDR3 DNA: TGTGCCAGCAGCTTCCCCCGGGACAGCCCCACAGATACGCAGTATTTT. Amino acids: CASSFPRDSPTDTQYF.

The chain recombines TRBV18 with TRBJ1-2; 9 nucleotides align to TRBD1. With 5 bases clipped from V and 8 bases from J, the junction kept 12 bases outside the gene matches. Germline CDR1 and CDR2: KGHSH and LQKENI. The CDR3 spans 15 residues. Written as DNA, the CDR3 is TGTGCCAGCTCAAGAGACAGGGGGATCACGGGAGGCTACACCTTC. Encoded protein: CASSRDRGITGGYTF.

In this sample, this clone turned up a few times. Other DNA sequences in this specimen translate into the identical CDR3. The CDR3 spells CASSDSTSGGADTQYF. The DNA of the CDR3 is TGTGCCAGCAGTGACTCGACTAGCGGGGGGGCGGATACGCAGTATTTT. The chain uses TRBV6-4 and TRBJ2-3, with 14 bases fitting TRBD2. Germline CDR1 reads MRHNA; CDR2 reads SNTAGT. Germline trimming cut 0 bases from V and 6 bases from J; bases unmatched to any gene: 2. The CDR3 covers 16 residues.

The rearrangement joins TRBV27 to TRBJ1-2, with TRBD1 identical over 7 bases. With 6 bases clipped from V and 7 bases from J, the junction kept 2 bases outside the gene matches. Germline CDR1 is MNHEY and CDR2 is SMNVEV (reference sequence). This CDR3 is 11 amino acids long. CDR3 nucleotides: TGTGCCAGCAGGTCAGGGGGTGGCTACACCTTC. This translates into CASRSGGGYTF.

This clone appeared once. The chain combines TRBV5-6 with TRBJ2-7; the D gene is possibly TRBD2 (5 bases). Germline V gives CDR1 SGHDT, CDR2 YYEEEE. V was cut by 4 bases and J by 7 bases, with 21 bases left in between. This CDR3 spans 15 amino acids. The CDR3 region has the DNA TGTGCCAGCAGCCTACCCTCGGGAACATTAGAAGAGCAGTACTTC. Translation: CASSLPSGTLEEQYF. Drawing the rest from reference TRBV5-6 and TRBJ2-7, the complete variable domain is DAGVTQSPTHLIKTRGQQVTLRCSPKSGHDTVSWYQQALGQGPQFIFQYYEEEERQRGNFPDRFSGHQFPNYSSELNVNALLLGDSALYLCASSLPSGTLEEQYFGPGTRLTVT.

This chain uses TRBV4-3 with TRBJ1-3; D is unresolved. V shed 0 bases and J shed 7 bases, with 10 bases lying between them. The CDR3 sequence is 14 residues long. Germline V gives CDR1 LGHNA, CDR2 YSLEER. CDR3 in amino acids: CASSQDWQMNTIYF. Written as DNA, the CDR3 is TGCGCCAGCAGCCAAGATTGGCAGATGAACACCATATATTTT.

This clone was counted a single time. The chain links TRBV5-6 to TRBJ2-7, with TRBD2 identical over 7 bases. V lost 4 bases, J lost 3 bases, and 10 bases stayed unmatched. The CDR3 totals 15 residues. CDR1 is SGHDT, CDR2 YYEEEE, per germline. This chain's CDR3 is CASSPGLGEGYEQYF. The DNA for the CDR3 is TGTGCCAGCAGCCCGGGACTGGGGGAGGGCTACGAGCAGTACTTC.

V and J are TRBV30 and TRBJ2-7; 10 bases match TRBD2. CDR1 is GTSNPN, CDR2 SVGIG, per germline (reference sequence). The CDR3 is 13 amino acids. Germline trimming cut 1 base from V and 6 bases from J; bases unmatched to any gene: 3. CDR3 bases: TGTGCCTGGAGTGCGGGACTAGCGATCGAGCAGTACTTC. Translating it yields CAWSAGLAIEQYF.

The gene calls are TRBV11-2 and TRBJ2-1, with 7 bases lining up with TRBD2. In germline, CDR1 is SGHAT, CDR2 FQNNGV. The CDR3 runs to 12 residues. Trimming took 3 bases from V and 9 from J; bases not matched to a gene: 2. CDR3 sequence (DNA): TGTGCCAGCAGCTTCTCGGGGGGTGAGCAGTTCTTC. Its translation is CASSFSGGEQFF. Drawing the rest from reference TRBV11-2 and TRBJ2-1, the complete variable domain is EAGVAQSPRYKIIEKRQSVAFWCNPISGHATLYWYQQILGQGPKLLIQFQNNGVVDDSQLPKDRFSAERLKGVDSTLKIQPAKLEDSAVYLCASSFSGGEQFFGPGTRLTVL.

V usage is TRBV28 and J usage is TRBJ2-7; D is perhaps TRBD1 (5 bases). V shed 3 bases and J shed 7 bases, with 19 bases lying between them. Germline assignment: CDR1 MDHEN and CDR2 SYDVKM. The CDR3 length is 15 residues. The CDR3, as DNA: TGTGCCAGCAGTTTGTCCGACAGTCTGTGGCGGGAGCAGTACTTC. Protein sequence: CASSLSDSLWREQYF.

The gene calls are TRBV2 and TRBJ1-6, with 9 bases that match TRBD1. V lost 3 bases, J lost 6 bases, and 3 bases stayed unmatched. Germline V lookup: CDR1 SNHLY, CDR2 FYNNEI. The CDR3 length is 15 residues. The CDR3 region has the DNA TGTGCCAGCAGTGACTCGACAGGGGGTAATTCACCCCTCCACTTT. Translating gives CASSDSTGGNSPLHF. Filled out from reference TRBV2 and TRBJ1-6, the complete variable domain reads EPEVTQTPSHQVTQMGQEVILRCVPISNHLYFYWYRQILGQKVEFLVSFYNNEISEKSEIFDDQFSVERPDGSNFTLKIRSTKLEDSAMYFCASSDSTGGNSPLHFGNGTRLTVT.

The V call is TRBV19, the J call TRBJ2-7, with D possibly matching TRBD1 (6 bases). The V gene's germline CDR1 is LNHDA and CDR2 SQIVND (reference sequence). CDR3 length: 13 amino acids. V was pared by 4 bases and J by 2 bases, with 9 bases between. CDR3 DNA sequence: TGTGCCAGTAGTAGGACAGTCCCCTACGAGCAGTACTTC. This gives the protein CASSRTVPYEQYF.

As DNA, the CDR3 is TGTGCCATCAGTGAACCCCTGTTCTCTAGCTACACCTTC. This codes for CAISEPLFSSYTF. This rearrangement joins TRBV10-3 to TRBJ1-2; D is undetermined. The CDR3 is 13 amino acids. The germline V and J ends were trimmed by 3 bases and 9 bases, with 14 bases remaining between them. The germline V gene has CDR1 ENHRY and CDR2 SYGVKD.

V and J are TRBV28 and TRBJ1-4; 9 bases agree with TRBD1. V shed 5 bases, J shed 16 bases, and the junction held 14 bases outside the gene matches. CDR1 is MDHEN, CDR2 SYDVKM, per germline. CDR3 length: 14 amino acids. In DNA form, the CDR3 reads TGTGCCAGCAGTCAAACCGGGACAGGGTTTCGGCAGTTTTTT. It translates to CASSQTGTGFRQFF. The whole variable domain, remainder taken from reference TRBV28 and TRBJ1-4, is DVKVTQSSRYLVKRTGEKVFLECVQDMDHENMFWYRQDPGLGLRLIYFSYDVKMKEKGDIPEGYSVSREKKERFSLILESASTNQTSMYLCASSQTGTGFRQFFGSGTQLSVL.

This clone was counted only a few times. The rearrangement links TRBV5-1 to TRBJ2-3, with TRBD2 as a possible D gene (5 bases). The germline V and J ends were trimmed by 3 bases and 3 bases, with 20 bases remaining between them. The germline CDR1 and CDR2 sequences are SGHRS and YFSETQ. There are 17 residues in the CDR3. This CDR3 reads CASSSGLGSVRTDTQYF. CDR3 bases: TGCGCCAGCAGCTCCGGATTAGGGAGCGTTAGGACAGATACGCAGTATTTT.